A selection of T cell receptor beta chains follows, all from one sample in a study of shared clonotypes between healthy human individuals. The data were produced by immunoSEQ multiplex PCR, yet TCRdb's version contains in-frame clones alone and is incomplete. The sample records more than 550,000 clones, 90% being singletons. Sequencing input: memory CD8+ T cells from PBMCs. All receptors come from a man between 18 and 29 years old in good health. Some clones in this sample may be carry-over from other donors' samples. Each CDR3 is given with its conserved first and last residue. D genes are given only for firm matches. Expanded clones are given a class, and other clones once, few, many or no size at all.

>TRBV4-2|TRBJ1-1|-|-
CASSRGDVRNTEAFF
TGTGCCAGCAGCCGCGGGGACGTGAGGAACACTGAAGCTTTCTTT
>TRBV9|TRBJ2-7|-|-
CASSADGSSYEQYF
TGTGCCAGCAGCGCCGACGGGAGCTCCTACGAGCAGTACTTC
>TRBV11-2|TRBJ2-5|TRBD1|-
CASRPRDRWETQYF
TGTGCCAGCAGACCGAGGGACAGATGGGAGACCCAGTACTTC
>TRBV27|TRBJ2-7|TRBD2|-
CASSPRGGPSYEQYF
TGTGCCAGCAGTCCCCGCGGGGGGCCATCCTACGAGCAGTACTTC
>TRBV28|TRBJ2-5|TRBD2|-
CASSLFTSGETQYF
TGTGCCAGCAGTTTATTTACTAGCGGAGAGACCCAGTACTTC
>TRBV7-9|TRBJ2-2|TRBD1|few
CASSFTGDTGELFF
TGTGCCAGCAGCTTTACAGGGGACACCGGGGAGCTGTTTTTT
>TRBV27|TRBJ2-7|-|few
CASSPGSLPYEQYF
TGTGCCAGCAGCCCGGGTAGTCTCCCCTACGAGCAGTACTTC
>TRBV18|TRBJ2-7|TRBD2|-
CASSPRGLAGVIYEQYF
TGTGCCAGCTCACCACGGGGACTAGCGGGAGTTATCTACGAGCAGTACTTC
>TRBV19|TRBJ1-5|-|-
CASAFTGLSNQPQHF
TGTGCCAGTGCTTTCACGGGCCTTAGCAATCAGCCCCAGCATTTT
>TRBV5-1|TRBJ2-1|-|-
CASSLASLVTAAYNEQFF
TGCGCCAGCAGCTTGGCCAGTCTAGTAACCGCCGCCTACAATGAGCAGTTCTTC
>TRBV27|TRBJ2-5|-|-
CASSLAGWGETQYF
TGTGCCAGCAGTTTGGCAGGGTGGGGAGAGACCCAGTACTTC
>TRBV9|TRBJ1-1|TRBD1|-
CASSGSRDRGSTEAFF
TGTGCCAGCAGCGGAAGCCGGGACAGGGGAAGTACTGAAGCTTTCTTT
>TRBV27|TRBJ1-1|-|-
CASSPRSGVQRAEAFF
TGTGCCAGCAGCCCACGGTCGGGGGTCCAGAGGGCTGAAGCTTTCTTT
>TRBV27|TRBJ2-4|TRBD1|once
CASSLRGQVGVIQYF
TGTGCCAGCAGTTTGCGAGGACAGGTTGGGGTCATTCAGTACTTC
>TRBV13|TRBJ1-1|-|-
CASSLGENTEAFF
TGTGCCAGCAGCTTAGGCGAGAACACTGAAGCTTTCTTT
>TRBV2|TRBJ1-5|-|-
CASRAADQPQHF
TGTGCCAGCAGGGCCGCGGATCAGCCCCAGCATTTT
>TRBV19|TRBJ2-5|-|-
CASSPHYLRPETQYF
TGTGCCAGTAGTCCCCACTATTTACGGCCCGAGACCCAGTACTTC
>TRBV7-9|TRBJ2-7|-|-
CASSPELGQSYEQYF
TGTGCCAGCAGCCCGGAGCTTGGACAGTCCTACGAGCAGTACTTC
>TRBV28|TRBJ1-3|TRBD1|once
CASSRPGQGDTIYF
TGTGCCAGCAGTCGACCGGGACAGGGAGACACCATATATTTT
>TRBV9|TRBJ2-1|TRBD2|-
CASSPGTNSYNEQFF
TGTGCCAGCAGCCCCGGGACTAACTCCTACAATGAGCAGTTCTTC
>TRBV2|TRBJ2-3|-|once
CASSEETGDTQYF
TGTGCCAGCAGTGAAGAGACTGGGGATACGCAGTATTTT
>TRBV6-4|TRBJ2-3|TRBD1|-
CASSDSGDRGTDTQYF
TGTGCCAGCAGTGACTCGGGGGACAGAGGCACAGATACGCAGTATTTT
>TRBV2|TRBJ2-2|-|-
CASSDRMSRDTGELFF
TGTGCCAGCAGCGACCGGATGAGCCGGGACACCGGGGAGCTGTTTTTT
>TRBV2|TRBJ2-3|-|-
CASREGSNTDTQYF
TGTGCCAGCAGGGAGGGCTCAAACACAGATACGCAGTATTTT
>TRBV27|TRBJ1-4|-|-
CASSRNVHSEEKLFF
TGTGCCAGCAGTCGCAACGTACATTCCGAGGAAAAACTGTTTTTT
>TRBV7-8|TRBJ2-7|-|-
CASSLGTAGNIFYEQYF
TGTGCCAGCAGCTTAGGTACTGCAGGGAATATATTTTACGAGCAGTACTTC
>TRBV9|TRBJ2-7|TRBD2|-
CASSLAGGTFYEQYF
TGTGCCAGCAGCCTAGCGGGAGGAACCTTCTACGAGCAGTACTTC
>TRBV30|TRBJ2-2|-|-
CAWNPTVLTGELFF
TGTGCCTGGAACCCCACGGTACTCACCGGGGAGCTGTTTTTT
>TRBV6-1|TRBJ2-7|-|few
CASSMPRVEQYF
TGTGCCAGCAGTATGCCCCGGGTCGAGCAGTACTTC
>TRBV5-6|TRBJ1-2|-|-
CASSLWVEGGYTF
TGTGCCAGCAGCTTGTGGGTGGAGGGTGGCTACACCTTC
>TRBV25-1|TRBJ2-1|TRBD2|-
CASSDPGLASNEQFF
TGTGCCAGCAGTGATCCGGGACTAGCTTCAAATGAGCAGTTCTTC
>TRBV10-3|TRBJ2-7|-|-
CAMRPDSNYEQYF
TGTGCCATGCGACCAGACAGCAACTACGAGCAGTACTTC
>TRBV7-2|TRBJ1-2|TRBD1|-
CASREGQGANYGYTF
TGTGCCAGCAGAGAAGGACAGGGAGCTAACTATGGCTACACCTTC
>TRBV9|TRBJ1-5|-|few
CASSASGFGPQHF
TGTGCCAGCAGCGCCTCAGGGTTTGGACCCCAGCATTTT
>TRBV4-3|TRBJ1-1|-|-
CASSQARGGTEAFF
TGCGCCAGCAGCCAAGCTCGCGGGGGCACTGAAGCTTTCTTT
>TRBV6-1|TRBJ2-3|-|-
CASSYGGEQYF
TGTGCCAGCAGTTACGGCGGCGAGCAGTATTTT
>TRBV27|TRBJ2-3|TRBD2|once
CASTGLAVTDTQYF
TGTGCCAGCACCGGACTAGCGGTAACAGATACGCAGTATTTT
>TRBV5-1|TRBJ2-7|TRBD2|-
CASSLRLAGGFYEQYF
TGCGCCAGCAGCTTAAGACTAGCGGGAGGCTTTTACGAGCAGTACTTC
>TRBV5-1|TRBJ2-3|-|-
CASSLSRGSDTQYF
TGCGCCAGCAGCTTGAGCAGGGGATCGGATACGCAGTATTTT
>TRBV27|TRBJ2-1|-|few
CASSLGPGSSYNEQFF
TGTGCCAGCAGTTTAGGCCCAGGGTCATCCTACAATGAGCAGTTCTTC
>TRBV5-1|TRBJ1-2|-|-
CASSLEQTRYGYTF
TGCGCCAGCAGCTTGGAGCAGACACGGTATGGCTACACCTTC
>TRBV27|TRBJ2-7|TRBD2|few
CASNSTSGRDEQYF
TGTGCCAGCAATTCGACTAGCGGGAGGGACGAGCAGTACTTC
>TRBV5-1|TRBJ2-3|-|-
CASSLDWGLNTDTQYF
TGCGCCAGCAGCTTGGATTGGGGGCTCAACACAGATACGCAGTATTTT
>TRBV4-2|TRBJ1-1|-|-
CASSQGQNTEAFF
TGTGCCAGCAGCCAAGGACAGAACACTGAAGCTTTCTTT
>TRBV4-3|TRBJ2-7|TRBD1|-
CASSQDRPGQGAIEQYF
TGCGCCAGCAGCCAAGATCGGCCAGGACAGGGGGCAATCGAGCAGTACTTC
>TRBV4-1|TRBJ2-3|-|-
CASSRQDRVDDTQYF
TGCGCCAGCAGCCGACAAGACCGGGTCGATGATACGCAGTATTTT
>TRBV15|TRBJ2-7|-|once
CATSRDWAKSGDEQYF
TGTGCCACCAGCAGAGATTGGGCGAAGAGTGGCGACGAGCAGTACTTC
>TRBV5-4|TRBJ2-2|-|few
CASSEELLLTGELFF
TGTGCCAGCAGCGAAGAATTACTTCTCACCGGGGAGCTGTTTTTT
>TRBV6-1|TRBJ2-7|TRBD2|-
CASSETRTSSPYEQYF
TGTGCCAGCAGTGAAACCAGGACTAGCAGCCCCTACGAGCAGTACTTC
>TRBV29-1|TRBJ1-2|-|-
CSASSFYGYTF
TGCAGCGCGTCGTCGTTTTATGGCTACACCTTC
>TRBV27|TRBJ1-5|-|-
CASSLFGQGDQPQHF
TGTGCCAGCAGTTTATTTGGGCAGGGTGATCAGCCCCAGCATTTT
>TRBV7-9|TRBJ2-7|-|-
CASSLVAYEQYF
TGTGCCAGCAGCTTAGTTGCCTACGAGCAGTACTTC
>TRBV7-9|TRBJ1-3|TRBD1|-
CASSTSGTGFVGNTIYF
TGTGCCAGCAGCACTAGTGGGACAGGGTTTGTTGGAAACACCATATATTTT
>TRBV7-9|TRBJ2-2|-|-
CASSLGTNPGELFF
TGTGCCAGCAGCTTAGGGACAAACCCGGGGGAGCTGTTTTTT
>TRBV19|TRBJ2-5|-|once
CASSTRARGETQYF
TGTGCCAGTAGTACCAGGGCCCGGGGAGAGACCCAGTACTTC
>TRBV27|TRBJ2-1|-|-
CASSLGKYNEQFF
TGTGCCAGCAGTTTAGGAAAGTACAATGAGCAGTTCTTC
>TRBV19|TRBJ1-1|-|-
CASSIWDVGAEAFF
TGTGCCAGTAGTATCTGGGACGTCGGGGCTGAAGCTTTCTTT
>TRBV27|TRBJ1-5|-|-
CASSPRTVSNQPQHF
TGTGCCAGCAGTCCCCGTACAGTTAGCAATCAGCCCCAGCATTTT
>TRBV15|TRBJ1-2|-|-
CATSRDVIGTYGYTF
TGTGCCACCAGCAGAGATGTTATAGGAACCTATGGCTACACCTTC
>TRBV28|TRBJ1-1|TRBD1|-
CASSLWDRGAFF
TGTGCCAGCAGTTTATGGGACAGGGGAGCTTTCTTT